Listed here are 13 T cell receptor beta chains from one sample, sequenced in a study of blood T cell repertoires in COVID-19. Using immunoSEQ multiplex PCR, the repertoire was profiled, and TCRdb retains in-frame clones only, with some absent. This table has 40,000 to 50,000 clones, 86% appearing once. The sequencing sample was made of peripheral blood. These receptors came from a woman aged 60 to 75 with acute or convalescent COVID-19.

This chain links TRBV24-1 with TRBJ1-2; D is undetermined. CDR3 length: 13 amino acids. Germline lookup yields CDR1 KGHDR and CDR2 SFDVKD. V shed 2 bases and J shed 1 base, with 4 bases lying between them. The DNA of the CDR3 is TGTGCCACCAGTGATTCTATTAACTATGGCTACACCTTC. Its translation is CATSDSINYGYTF.

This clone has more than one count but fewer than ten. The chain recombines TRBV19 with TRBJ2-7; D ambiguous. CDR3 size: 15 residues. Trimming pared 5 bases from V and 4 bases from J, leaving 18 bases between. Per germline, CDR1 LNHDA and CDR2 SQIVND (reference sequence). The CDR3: CASSPQDTPNYEQYF. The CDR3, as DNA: TGTGCCAGTAGTCCCCAAGACACTCCCAATTACGAGCAGTACTTC.

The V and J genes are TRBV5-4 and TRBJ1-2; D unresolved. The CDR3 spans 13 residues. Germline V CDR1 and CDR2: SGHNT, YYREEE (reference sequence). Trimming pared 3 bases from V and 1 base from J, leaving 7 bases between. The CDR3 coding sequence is TGTGCCAGCAGCTCCCGGTTTAACTATGGCTACACCTTC. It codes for CASSSRFNYGYTF.

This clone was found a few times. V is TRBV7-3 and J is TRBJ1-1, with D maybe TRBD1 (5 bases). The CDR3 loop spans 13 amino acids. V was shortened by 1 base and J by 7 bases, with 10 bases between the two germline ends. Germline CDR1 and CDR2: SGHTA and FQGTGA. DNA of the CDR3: TGTGCCAGCAGCTTAAATCGGCAGGGTGAAGCTTTCTTT. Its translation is CASSLNRQGEAFF.

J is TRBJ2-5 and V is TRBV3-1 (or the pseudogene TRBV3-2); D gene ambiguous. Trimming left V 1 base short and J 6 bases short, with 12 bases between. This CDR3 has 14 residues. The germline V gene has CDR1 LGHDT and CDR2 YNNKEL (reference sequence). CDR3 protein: CASSQALISKTQYF. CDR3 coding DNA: TGTGCCAGCAGCCAAGCCCTAATCTCGAAGACCCAGTACTTC.

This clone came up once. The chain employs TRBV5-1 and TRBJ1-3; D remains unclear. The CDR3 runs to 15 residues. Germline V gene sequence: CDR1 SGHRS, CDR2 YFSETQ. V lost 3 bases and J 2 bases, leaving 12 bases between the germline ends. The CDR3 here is CASSSGGGAGNTIYF. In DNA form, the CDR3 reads TGCGCCAGCAGCTCAGGAGGAGGCGCTGGAAACACCATATATTTT.

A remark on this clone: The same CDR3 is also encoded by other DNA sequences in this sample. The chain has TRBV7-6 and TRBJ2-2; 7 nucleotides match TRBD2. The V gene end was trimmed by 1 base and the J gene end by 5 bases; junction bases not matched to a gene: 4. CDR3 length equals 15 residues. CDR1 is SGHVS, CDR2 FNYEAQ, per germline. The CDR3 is CASSLGSGGTGELFF. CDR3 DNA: TGTGCCAGCAGCTTAGGCTCGGGGGGTACCGGGGAGCTGTTTTTT.

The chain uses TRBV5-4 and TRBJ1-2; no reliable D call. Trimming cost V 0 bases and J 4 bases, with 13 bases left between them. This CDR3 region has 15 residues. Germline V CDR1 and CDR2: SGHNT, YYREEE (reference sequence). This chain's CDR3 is CASSLVGRPSYGYTF. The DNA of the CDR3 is TGTGCCAGCAGCTTGGTTGGCAGGCCGAGCTATGGCTACACCTTC. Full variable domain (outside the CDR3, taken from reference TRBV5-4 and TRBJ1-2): ETGVTQSPTHLIKTRGQQVTLRCSSQSGHNTVSWYQQALGQGPQFIFQYYREEENGRGNFPPRFSGLQFPNYSSELNVNALELDDSALYLCASSLVGRPSYGYTFGSGTRLTVV.

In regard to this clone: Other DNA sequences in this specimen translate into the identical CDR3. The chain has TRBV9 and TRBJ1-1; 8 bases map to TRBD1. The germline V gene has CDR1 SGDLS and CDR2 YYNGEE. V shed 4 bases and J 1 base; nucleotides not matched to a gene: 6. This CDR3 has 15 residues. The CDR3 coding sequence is TGTGCCAGCAGCCCTACCGGGACAGGGAACACTGAAGCTTTCTTT. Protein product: CASSPTGTGNTEAFF.

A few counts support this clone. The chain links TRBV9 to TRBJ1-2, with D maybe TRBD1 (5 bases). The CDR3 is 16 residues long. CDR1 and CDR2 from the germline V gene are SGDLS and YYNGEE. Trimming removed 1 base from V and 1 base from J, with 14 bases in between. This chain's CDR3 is CASSVTEGTFNYGYTF. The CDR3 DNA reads TGTGCCAGCAGCGTAACGGAGGGGACCTTTAACTATGGCTACACCTTC.

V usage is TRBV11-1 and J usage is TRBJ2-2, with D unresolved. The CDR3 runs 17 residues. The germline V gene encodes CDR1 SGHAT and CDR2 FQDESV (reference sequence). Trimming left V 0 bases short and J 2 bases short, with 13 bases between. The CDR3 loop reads CASSLARSQRNTGELFF. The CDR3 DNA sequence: TGTGCCAGCAGCTTAGCTAGGAGTCAGAGAAACACCGGGGAGCTGTTTTTT.

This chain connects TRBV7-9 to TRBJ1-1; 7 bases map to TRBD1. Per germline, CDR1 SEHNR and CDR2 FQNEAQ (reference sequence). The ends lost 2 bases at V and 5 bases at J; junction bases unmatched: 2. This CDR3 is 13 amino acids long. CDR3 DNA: TGTGCCAGCAGCTTAACAGGGGAAACTGAAGCTTTCTTT. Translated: CASSLTGETEAFF.

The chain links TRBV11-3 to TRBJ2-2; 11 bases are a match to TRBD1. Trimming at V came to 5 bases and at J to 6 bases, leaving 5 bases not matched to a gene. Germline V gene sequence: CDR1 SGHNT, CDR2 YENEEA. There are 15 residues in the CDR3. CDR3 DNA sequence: TGTGCCAGCAGCCGCGGGACAGGGGGATCCGGGGAGCTGTTTTTT. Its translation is CASSRGTGGSGELFF. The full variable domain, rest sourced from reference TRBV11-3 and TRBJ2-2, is EAGVVQSPRYKIIEKKQPVAFWCNPISGHNTLYWYLQNLGQGPELLIRYENEEAVDDSQLPKDRFSAERLKGVDSTLKIQPAELGDSAVYLCASSRGTGGSGELFFGEGSRLTVL.